The T cell receptor (beta chain) described here comes from a study of glioma-infiltrating T cells. The study, taken as a whole, reports: Very few CDR3 sequences were shared between tissue and blood. Tissue-blood divergence was below expectation in non-neoplastic patients, above in gliomas.

TCR alpha and beta CDR3 regions were amplified from RNA using iRepertoire nested multiplex PCR. Tissue mRNA or PBMC total RNA, roughly 100-400 ng, went into one-step reverse transcription and amplification. TCRdb recomputed calls from the multiplex PCR reads with MiXCR, one row per CDR3 protein. The data hold about 190,000 distinct CDR3 sequences, with more than 30% observed a single time. The sample holds a few counts of this clonotype. Antigen unknown. Material: glioma tissue, nonneoplastic brain tissue, or PBMCs (not recorded which). The sequence was obtained from a human donor with low-grade glioma or glioblastoma, undergoing nonglioma brain surgery, or in good health (not recorded which).

CDR3 sequence reads: CASSFGIFPLASQETQYF. The DNA for the CDR3 is TGTGCCAGCAGCTTCGGAATCTTCCCACTAGCGAGCCAAGAGACCCAGTACTTC. This chain connects TRBV5-5 to TRBJ2-5; TRBD2 matches 7 bases. CDR1 and CDR2 from the germline V gene are SGHKS and YYEKEE (reference sequence). CDR3 length equals 18 residues. The V segment lost 2 bases and the J segment 1 base; nucleotides outside the gene matches: 14.